This TCR beta chain was identified in a study of vaccination and CD4 T cells after COVID-19. Study at large: Participants, all vaccine recipients, received two doses of either BNT162b2 or mRNA-1273. In culture, cells were exposed to overlapping spike peptides from SARS-CoV-2, HCoV-NL63, HCoV-OC43 and HCoV-229E.

Per germline, CDR1 LNHDA and CDR2 SQIVND (reference sequence). The CDR3 extends over 15 amino acids. V was clipped by 3 bases and J by 0 bases, with 9 bases between them. In regard to this clonotype: What it binds is not known.

Noted treatment: approximately nine-day PBMC culture with coronavirus spike peptide pools or control peptides (ViraFEST assay). In the ViraFEST assay, peptide-pool expansion preceded TCR sequencing of expanded clonotypes. Cultured CD4+ T-cell DNA underwent Oncomine TCR Beta short-read sequencing. TCRdb used MiXCR to reprocess the PCR reads, holding one entry per CDR3 protein. The data contain around 5,000 distinct CDR3 sequences, about 25% of them singletons. The sample was CD4+ T cells from blood, cultured in vitro, taken after SARS-CoV-2 vaccination. This TCR was recovered from a human donor who had recovered from COVID-19. J is TRBJ1-5 and V is TRBV19; D call uncertain. For the CDR3, the DNA is TGTGCCAGTAGTATCCCGGCAGCTAGCAATCAGCCCCAGCATTTT. This encodes CASSIPAASNQPQHF.